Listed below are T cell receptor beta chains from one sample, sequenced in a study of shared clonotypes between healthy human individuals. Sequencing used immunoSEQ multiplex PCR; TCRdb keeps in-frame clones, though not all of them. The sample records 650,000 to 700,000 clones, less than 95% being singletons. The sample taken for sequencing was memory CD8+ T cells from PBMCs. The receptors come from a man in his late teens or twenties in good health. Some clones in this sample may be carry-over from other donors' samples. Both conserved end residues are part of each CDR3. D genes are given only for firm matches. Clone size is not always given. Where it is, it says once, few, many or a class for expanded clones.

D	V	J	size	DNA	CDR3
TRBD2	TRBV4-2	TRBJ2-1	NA	TGTGCCAGCAGCCAAGAAGAACCGACTAGCGAATTATATGAGCAGTTCTTC	CASSQEEPTSELYEQFF
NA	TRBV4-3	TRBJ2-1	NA	TGCGCCAGCAGCCAAGGGTCGGAGCAGTTCTTC	CASSQGSEQFF
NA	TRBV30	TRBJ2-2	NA	TGTGCCTGGAGTGTACTGTTCGCGGGGTCCGGGGAGCTGTTTTTT	CAWSVLFAGSGELFF
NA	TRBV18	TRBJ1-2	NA	TGTGCCAGCTCGCCCTCGGGGAGTGATGGCTACACCTTC	CASSPSGSDGYTF
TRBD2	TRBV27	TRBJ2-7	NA	TGTGCCAGCAGTTTATTGTGGTTGGGGGGGAGCTCCTACGAGCAGTACTTC	CASSLLWLGGSSYEQYF
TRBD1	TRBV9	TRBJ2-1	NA	TGTGCCAGCAGCGAGGGGACAGGGGCTTTCAATGAGCAGTTCTTC	CASSEGTGAFNEQFF
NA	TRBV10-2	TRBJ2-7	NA	TGCGCCAGCAGTGACGAGCCACAGGGAAACGAGCAGTACTTC	CASSDEPQGNEQYF
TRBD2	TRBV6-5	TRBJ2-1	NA	TGTGCCAGCAGTTACTCGGCGGGAGAGGTCCACAATGAGCAGTTCTTC	CASSYSAGEVHNEQFF
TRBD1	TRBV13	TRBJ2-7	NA	TGTGCCAGCAGCCCGGACAGGACCTACGAGCAGTACTTC	CASSPDRTYEQYF
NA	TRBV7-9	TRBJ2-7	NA	TGTGCCAGCAGCTTAAACCGGGACTGGGCCGGATCCGAGCAGTACTTC	CASSLNRDWAGSEQYF
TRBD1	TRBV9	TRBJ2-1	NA	TGTGCCAGCAGCGTGTCAGGGGGCGATGAGCAGTTCTTC	CASSVSGGDEQFF
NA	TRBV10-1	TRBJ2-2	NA	TGCGCCAGCAGTGAGTCCAAGGGCGGGGAGCTGTTTTTT	CASSESKGGELFF
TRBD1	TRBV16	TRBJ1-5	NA	TGTGCCAGCAGCCCCCGACAGGGGAATCAGCCCCAGCATTTT	CASSPRQGNQPQHF
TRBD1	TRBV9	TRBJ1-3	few	TGTGCCAGCAAACAGGGGGATTCTGGAAACACCATATATTTT	CASKQGDSGNTIYF
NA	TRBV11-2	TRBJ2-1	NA	TGTGCCAGCAGCTGGGGGGAGCGAACCTTCTACAATGAGCAGTTCTTC	CASSWGERTFYNEQFF
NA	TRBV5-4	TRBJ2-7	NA	TGTGCCAGCAGCTTCGGGGGAACCTACGAGCAGTACTTC	CASSFGGTYEQYF
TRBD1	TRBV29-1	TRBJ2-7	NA	TGCAGCGTTACGACAGGGTTGACCTACGAGCAGTACTTC	CSVTTGLTYEQYF
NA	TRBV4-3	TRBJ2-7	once	TGCGCCGAAAGAAGAAGCTCCTACGAGCAGTACTTC	CAERRSSYEQYF
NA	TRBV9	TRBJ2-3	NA	TGTGCCAGCAGCGTAGGTTGGCGTGCGGGCACAGATACGCAGTATTTT	CASSVGWRAGTDTQYF
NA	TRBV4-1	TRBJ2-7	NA	TGCGCCAGCAGCCAAGATCACACGATATACGAGCAGTACTTC	CASSQDHTIYEQYF
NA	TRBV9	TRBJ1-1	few	TGTGCCAGCAGCGCCCCGGACGGTTTGAACACTGAAGCTTTCTTT	CASSAPDGLNTEAFF
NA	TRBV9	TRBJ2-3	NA	TGTGCCAGCAGCGTAGACGGTTTGGGGGATACGCAGTATTTT	CASSVDGLGDTQYF